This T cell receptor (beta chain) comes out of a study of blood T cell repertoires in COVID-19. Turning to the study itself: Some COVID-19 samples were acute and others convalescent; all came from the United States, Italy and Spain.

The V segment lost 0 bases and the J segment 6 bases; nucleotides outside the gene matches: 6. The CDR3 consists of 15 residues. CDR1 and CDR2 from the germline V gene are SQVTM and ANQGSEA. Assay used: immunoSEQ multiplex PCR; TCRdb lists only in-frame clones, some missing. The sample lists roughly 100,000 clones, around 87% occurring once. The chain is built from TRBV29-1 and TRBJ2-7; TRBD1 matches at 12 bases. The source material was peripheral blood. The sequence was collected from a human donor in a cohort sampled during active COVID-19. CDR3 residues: CSVEDGDRGRGEQYF. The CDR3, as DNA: TGCAGCGTTGAAGACGGGGACAGGGGGCGAGGCGAGCAGTACTTC.